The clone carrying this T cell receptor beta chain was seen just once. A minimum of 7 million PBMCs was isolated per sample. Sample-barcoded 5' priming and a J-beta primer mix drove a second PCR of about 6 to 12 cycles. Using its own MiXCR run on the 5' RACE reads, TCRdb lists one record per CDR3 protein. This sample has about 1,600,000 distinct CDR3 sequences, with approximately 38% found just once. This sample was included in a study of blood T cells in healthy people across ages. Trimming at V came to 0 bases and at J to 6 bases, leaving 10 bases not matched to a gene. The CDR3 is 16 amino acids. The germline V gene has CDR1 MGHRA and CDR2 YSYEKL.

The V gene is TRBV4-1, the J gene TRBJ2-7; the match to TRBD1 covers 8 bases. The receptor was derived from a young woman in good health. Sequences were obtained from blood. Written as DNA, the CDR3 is TGCGCCAGCAGCCAAGACGGGCAGGGGGCCCTTGGCGAGCAGTACTTC. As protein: CASSQDGQGALGEQYF.